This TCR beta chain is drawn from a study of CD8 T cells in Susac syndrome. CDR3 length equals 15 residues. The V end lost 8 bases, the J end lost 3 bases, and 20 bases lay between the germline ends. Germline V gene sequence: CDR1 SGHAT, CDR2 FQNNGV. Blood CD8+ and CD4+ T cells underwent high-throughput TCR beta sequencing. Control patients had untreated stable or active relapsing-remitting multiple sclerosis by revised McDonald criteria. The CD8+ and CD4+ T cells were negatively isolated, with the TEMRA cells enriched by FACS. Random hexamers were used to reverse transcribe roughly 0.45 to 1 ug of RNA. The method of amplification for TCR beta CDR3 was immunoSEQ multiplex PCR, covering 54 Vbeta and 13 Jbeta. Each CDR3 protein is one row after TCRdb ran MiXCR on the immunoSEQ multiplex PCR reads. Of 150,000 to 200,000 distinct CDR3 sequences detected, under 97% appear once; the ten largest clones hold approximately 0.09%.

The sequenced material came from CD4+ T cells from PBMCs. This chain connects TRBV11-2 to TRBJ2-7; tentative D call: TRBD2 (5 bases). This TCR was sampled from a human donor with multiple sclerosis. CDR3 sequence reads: CASGPRPDGNYEQYF. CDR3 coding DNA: TGTGCCAGCGGACCGAGACCCGACGGGAACTACGAGCAGTACTTC.